What follows are 10 T cell receptor beta chains derived from one specimen sequenced in a study of early T cells in non-severe SARS-CoV-2 infection. TCRdb re-called the 5' RACE reads through MiXCR, storing one row per CDR3 protein. The sample lists about 110,000 distinct CDR3 sequences; around 10% were seen once. Sequencing was carried out using whole blood. These receptors came from an adult who was a healthcare worker with PCR-confirmed SARS-CoV-2 infection or an uninfected control (not recorded which).

This clonotype was counted ten times or more. This rearrangement joins TRBV7-9 to TRBJ2-7; D is possibly TRBD2 (6 bases). V was shortened by 3 bases and J by 0 bases, with 9 bases between the two germline ends. Per germline, CDR1 SEHNR and CDR2 FQNEAQ (reference sequence). CDR3 size: 14 residues. In DNA form, the CDR3 reads TGTGCCAGCAGCTTTTCGGGAGTCTCCTACGAGCAGTACTTC. It is translated as CASSFSGVSYEQYF.

This clonotype has ten or more counts. The V call is TRBV14, the J call TRBJ2-7; D perhaps matches TRBD2 (6 bases). The CDR3 extends over 14 amino acids. V was trimmed by 4 bases and J by 4 bases, leaving 14 bases between them. Germline V lookup: CDR1 SGHDN, CDR2 FVKESK. CDR3 in amino acids: CASSPQGGPYEQYF. The DNA of the CDR3 is TGTGCCAGCAGCCCCCAGGGAGGACCTTACGAGCAGTACTTC.

This chain links TRBV20-1 with TRBJ2-7; D uncertain. This CDR3 contains 10 residues. Trimming cost V 6 bases and J 3 bases, with 6 bases left between them. The V gene's germline CDR1 is DFQATT and CDR2 SNEGSKA (reference sequence). CDR3 sequence: CSALNYEQYF. DNA for the CDR3: TGCAGTGCATTAAACTACGAGCAGTACTTC.

There are a few counts of this clonotype. The chain employs TRBV11-2 and TRBJ1-5, with TRBD1 matching 7 bases. The CDR3 totals 15 residues. CDR1 is SGHAT, CDR2 FQNNGV, per germline. With V trimmed by 5 bases and J by 0 bases, 4 bases remained unmatched. CDR3 coding DNA: TGTGCCAGCAGCCCGGGACAGTCTAGCAATCAGCCCCAGCATTTT. Encoded protein: CASSPGQSSNQPQHF.

The chain links TRBV30 to TRBJ2-2; possibly TRBD2 for D (6 bases). Trimming removed 8 bases at V and 0 bases at J, with 16 bases between. CDR3 length: 15 residues. The germline CDR1 and CDR2 sequences are GTSNPN and SVGIG (reference sequence). The CDR3 loop is CAQRRVSSNTGELFF. The CDR3, as DNA: TGTGCCCAAAGGAGGGTGTCATCGAACACCGGGGAGCTGTTTTTT.

At least ten counts were recorded for this clonotype. This chain uses TRBV29-1 with TRBJ2-1, with 8 bases fitting TRBD1. CDR1 and CDR2 from the germline V gene are SQVTM and ANQGSEA. J gave up 4 bases and V 4 bases, and 0 bases lay outside the gene matches. This CDR3 is built from 12 residues. The CDR3 nucleotides read TGCAGCGTTGGGGACAGGTACAATGAGCAGTTCTTC. Residues: CSVGDRYNEQFF.

The CDR3 is CASSSIWDRGLETEAFF. DNA of the CDR3: TGTGCCAGCAGTTCAATCTGGGACAGGGGATTAGAAACTGAAGCTTTCTTT. This sequence joins TRBV12-3 or TRBV12-4 and TRBJ1-1; TRBD1 matches at 10 bases. J lost 5 bases, V lost 4 bases, and 13 bases had no gene match. The CDR3 loop spans 17 amino acids.

This clonotype has more than one count but fewer than ten. The chain couples TRBV29-1 to TRBJ1-1; TRBD1 might be the D (5 bases). This CDR3 is built from 12 residues. Trimming left V 4 bases short and J 10 bases short, with 16 bases between. Germline V gene data show CDR1 as SQVTM and CDR2 as ANQGSEA. CDR3: CSVAEQAKGAFF. CDR3 DNA: TGCAGCGTTGCGGAACAGGCCAAGGGAGCTTTCTTT.

The table lists this clonotype with a few counts. The chain has TRBV6-5 and TRBJ1-4, with D unresolved. Germline V gene data show CDR1 as MNHEY and CDR2 as SVGAGI. V was shortened by 6 bases and J by 5 bases, with 10 bases between the two germline ends. The CDR3 is 13 amino acids. This chain's CDR3 is CASREPGNEKLFF. As DNA, the CDR3 is TGTGCCAGCAGAGAGCCCGGGAATGAAAAACTGTTTTTT.

This clonotype was counted at least ten times. The V gene is TRBV7-8, the J gene TRBJ2-2; no clear D gene. Per the germline V gene, CDR1 is SGHVS and CDR2 is FQNEAQ. This CDR3 has 17 amino acids. Trimming took off 5 bases at V and 0 bases at J, with 16 bases between the two ends. Written as DNA, the CDR3 is TGTGCCAGCAGCCGGCCTCCGCGGCGAACGAACACCGGGGAGCTGTTTTTT. Protein product: CASSRPPRRTNTGELFF.